Presented here are 2 T cell receptor beta chains from one specimen sequenced in a study of cytomegalovirus exposure and HLA in healthy donors (dated by TCRdb to 2016 to 2017). To prepare the library, the immunoSEQ multiplex PCR assay was applied. A mixture of 60 forward primers for TCR Vbeta segments and 13 reverse primers for TCR Jbeta segments was used in the multiplex PCR. The source is immuneACCESS, and TCRdb retained only in-frame sequences with V and J called. Part of the clones is not carried over; for the studies checked, unresolved V genes explain less than half of this, and the remainder is unexplained. This sample's clone table shows approximately 130,000 clones. Together, the top ten hold roughly 2% of the sample. Sequencing was carried out using PBMCs. The receptors originated from a woman in her sixties in good health and CMV-seronegative.

The chain carries TRBV28 and TRBJ2-7; 12 bases map to TRBD2. This CDR3 has 15 amino acids. V lost 5 bases to trimming and J lost 3 bases; unmatched junction nucleotides: 5. CDR1 MDHEN and CDR2 SYDVKM come from the germline V gene. The CDR3 reads CASSTGLAGFYEQYF. The CDR3, as DNA: TGTGCCAGCAGTACCGGACTAGCGGGGTTCTACGAGCAGTACTTC.

The chain employs TRBV5-4 and TRBJ2-1; D possibly corresponds to TRBD1 (6 bases). The CDR3 runs to 15 residues. The V end lost 5 bases, the J end lost 5 bases, and 17 bases lay between the germline ends. Per germline, CDR1 SGHNT and CDR2 YYREEE (reference sequence). CDR3 region: CASRYREFSNNEQFF. CDR3 nucleotide sequence: TGTGCCAGCAGGTACAGGGAATTTAGTAACAATGAGCAGTTCTTC.